The 5 T cell receptor beta chains in this list originate from one sample, sequenced in a study of OX40 agonist ivuxolimab in advanced cancers. The repertoire was sequenced with immunoSEQ multiplex PCR; TCRdb's copy has only in-frame clones and lacks some. In the table there are under 100,000 clones, approximately 92% of which are singletons. The input for sequencing was CD4+ or CD8+ T cells sorted from blood, taken in a trial of the OX40 agonist ivuxolimab. The receptor set was obtained from an adult with an advanced solid tumor such as melanoma, head and neck, liver or kidney cancer.

The V gene is TRBV7-2, the J gene TRBJ1-4; D ambiguous. CDR1 is SGHTA, CDR2 FQGNSA, per germline. V gave up 1 base and J gave up 8 bases, with 11 bases separating them. The CDR3 loop spans 14 amino acids. The CDR3 DNA sequence: TGTGCCAGCAGCTTAGAGGCTTCAAGCGAAAAACTGTTTTTT. Translated: CASSLEASSEKLFF.

V usage is TRBV5-4 and J usage is TRBJ1-2, with D hard to call. The V gene lost 0 bases and the J gene lost 5 bases, with 8 bases spanning the gap. This CDR3 spans 13 amino acids. The germline V gene encodes CDR1 SGHNT and CDR2 YYREEE (reference sequence). The CDR3 coding sequence is TGTGCCAGCAGCTTGGCCCGGGAGTATGGCTACACCTTC. Amino acids: CASSLAREYGYTF.

This rearrangement joins TRBV4-1 to TRBJ1-3, with no clear D. The V end lost 1 base, the J end lost 0 bases, and 13 bases lay between the germline ends. The V gene's germline CDR1 is MGHRA and CDR2 YSYEKL. The CDR3 runs 17 residues. The CDR3 DNA sequence: TGCGCCAGCAGCCAAGTAGGCGGCAGCCTCTCTGGAAACACCATATATTTT. It yields the protein CASSQVGGSLSGNTIYF.

The chain uses TRBV5-5 and TRBJ1-5; 7 positions match TRBD1. Looked up from germline, CDR1 is SGHKS and CDR2 is YYEKEE (reference sequence). The CDR3 is 15 amino acids. The J segment lost 2 bases and the V segment lost 3 bases, leaving 5 bases of the junction unmatched. This chain's CDR3 is CASSWDRGGNQPQHF. CDR3 sequence (DNA): TGTGCCAGCAGCTGGGACAGAGGTGGCAATCAGCCCCAGCATTTT.

The chain links TRBV4-1 to TRBJ2-5; 10 bases agree with TRBD1. The V and J ends lost 3 bases and 1 base, in that order; junction bases with no gene match: 8. CDR1 is MGHRA, CDR2 YSYEKL, per germline. This CDR3 spans 17 amino acids. The CDR3 coding sequence is TGCGCCAGCAGCCATTTGACAGGGGGCTTGGCCCAAGAGACCCAGTACTTC. Encoded protein: CASSHLTGGLAQETQYF.